This TCR beta chain was identified during a study of cytomegalovirus exposure and HLA in healthy donors. General study findings and limits: Likely technical artifact: a cluster of highly shared sequence variants. Later on, a genetic analysis was performed. It linked a missense variant in DCLRE1C with V- and J-gene trimming of TCR beta.

This CDR3 comprises 16 residues. As concerns this clone: Antigen: not known.

The PCR contained 60 Vbeta and 13 Jbeta primers. Sequencing was performed with immunoSEQ multiplex PCR; in TCRdb, only in-frame clones are kept and a portion is missing. The table shows 150,000 to 200,000 clones, with about 81% occurring only once. J is TRBJ2-7 and V is TRBV21-1; TRBD1 is taken as the D call from the table, unchecked against the DNA. TRBV21-1 is tagged as a pseudogene. Sequenced input: PBMCs. This TCR was sampled from a woman in her 50s in good health and CMV-seropositive. CDR3: CASSTYTGQGQGEQYF. The CDR3 DNA reads TGTGCCAGCAGCACCTATACGGGACAGGGGCAGGGCGAGCAGTACTTC.